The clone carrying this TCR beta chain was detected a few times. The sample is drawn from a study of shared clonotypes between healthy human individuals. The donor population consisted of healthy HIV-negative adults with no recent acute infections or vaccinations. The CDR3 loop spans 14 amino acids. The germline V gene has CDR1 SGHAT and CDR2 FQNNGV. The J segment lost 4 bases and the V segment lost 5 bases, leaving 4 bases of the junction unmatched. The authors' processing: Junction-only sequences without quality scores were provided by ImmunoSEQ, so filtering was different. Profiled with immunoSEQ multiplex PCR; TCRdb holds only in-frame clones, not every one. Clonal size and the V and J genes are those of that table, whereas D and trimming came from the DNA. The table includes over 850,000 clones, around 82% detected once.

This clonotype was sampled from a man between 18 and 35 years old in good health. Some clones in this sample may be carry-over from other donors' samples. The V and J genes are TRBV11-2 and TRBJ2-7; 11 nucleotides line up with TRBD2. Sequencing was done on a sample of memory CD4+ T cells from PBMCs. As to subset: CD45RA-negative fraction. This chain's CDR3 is CASSGTSGNYEQYF. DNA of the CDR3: TGTGCCAGCAGCGGGACTAGCGGAAATTACGAGCAGTACTTC.